Included here is one TCR beta chain sequence, with context. Antigen specificity is unknown. These data belong to a study of cytomegalovirus exposure and HLA in healthy donors. Study overall: The study's early data release held around 85 million unique TCRs from HLA-typed donors.

Points from the study as a whole: Cytomegalovirus-associated status was assigned to fewer than 200 TCR beta chains. Later analysis found that TCR beta chains associated with HLA were more clonally expanded than other, equally common chains.

The study ran its PCR with 60 Vbeta and 13 Jbeta primers. In the original analysis: Some 10 million of the 80 million or so unique TCR beta chains counted in a later analysis were shared. TCRdb keeps only in-frame clones here, not all; method: immunoSEQ multiplex PCR. D and trimming come from the DNA, and the V and J calls and clone size come from that table. The data contain about 89,000 clones, 85% of them singletons. This TCR came from a man aged 35 to 55 in good health and CMV-seropositive. The sequenced material came from PBMCs.

The CDR3 DNA reads TGTGCCAGCAATAACATGAACACTGAAGCTTTCTTT. Protein product: CASNNMNTEAFF. V usage is TRBV2 and J usage is TRBJ1-1; D gene ambiguous. Germline V lookup: CDR1 SNHLY, CDR2 FYNNEI. Between the trimmed V and J ends, which lost 7 bases and 0 bases, there was a span of 6 bases. This CDR3 is built from 12 residues.